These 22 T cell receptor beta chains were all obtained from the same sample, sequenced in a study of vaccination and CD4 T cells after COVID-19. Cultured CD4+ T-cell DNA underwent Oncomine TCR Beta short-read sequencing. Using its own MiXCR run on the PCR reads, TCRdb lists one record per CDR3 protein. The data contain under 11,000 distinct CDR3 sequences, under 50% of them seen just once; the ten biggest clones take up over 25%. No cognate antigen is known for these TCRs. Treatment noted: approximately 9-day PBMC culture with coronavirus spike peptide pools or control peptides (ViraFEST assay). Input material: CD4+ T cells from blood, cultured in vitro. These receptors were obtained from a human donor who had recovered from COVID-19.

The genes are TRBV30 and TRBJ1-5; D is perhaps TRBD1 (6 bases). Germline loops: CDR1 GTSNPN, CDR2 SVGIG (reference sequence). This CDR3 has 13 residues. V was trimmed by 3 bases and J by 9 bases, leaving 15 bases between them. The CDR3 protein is CAWSGTNLGPQHF. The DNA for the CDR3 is TGTGCCTGGAGCGGGACAAACCTCGGGCCCCAGCATTTT.

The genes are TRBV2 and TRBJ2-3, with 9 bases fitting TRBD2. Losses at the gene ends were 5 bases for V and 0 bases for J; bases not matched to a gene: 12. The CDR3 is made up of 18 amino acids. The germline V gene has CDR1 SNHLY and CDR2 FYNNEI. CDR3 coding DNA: TGTGCCAGCAGTCGTGGGACTAGCCACGACCCGAGCACAGATACGCAGTATTTT. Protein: CASSRGTSHDPSTDTQYF.

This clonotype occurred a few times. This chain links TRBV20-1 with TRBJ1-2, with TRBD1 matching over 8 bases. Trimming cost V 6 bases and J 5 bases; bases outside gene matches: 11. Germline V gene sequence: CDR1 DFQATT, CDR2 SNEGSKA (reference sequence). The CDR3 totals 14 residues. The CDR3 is CSASSVRGLYGYTF. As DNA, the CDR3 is TGCAGTGCGAGTAGTGTCAGGGGGCTTTATGGCTACACCTTC.

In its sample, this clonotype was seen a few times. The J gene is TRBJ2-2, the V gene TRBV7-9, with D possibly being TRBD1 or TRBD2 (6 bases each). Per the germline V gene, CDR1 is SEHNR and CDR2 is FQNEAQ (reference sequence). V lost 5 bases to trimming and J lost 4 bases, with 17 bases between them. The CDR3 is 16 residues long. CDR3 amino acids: CASSPLGGLVTGELFF. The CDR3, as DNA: TGTGCCAGCAGCCCCCTTGGGGGGCTGGTCACCGGGGAGCTGTTTTTT.

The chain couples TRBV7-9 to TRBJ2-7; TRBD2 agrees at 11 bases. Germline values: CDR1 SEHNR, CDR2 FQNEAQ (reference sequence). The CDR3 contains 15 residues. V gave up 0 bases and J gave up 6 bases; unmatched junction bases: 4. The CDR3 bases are TGTGCCAGCAGCTTAGCCGCTAGCGGGAGGTTCGAGCAGTACTTC. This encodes CASSLAASGRFEQYF.

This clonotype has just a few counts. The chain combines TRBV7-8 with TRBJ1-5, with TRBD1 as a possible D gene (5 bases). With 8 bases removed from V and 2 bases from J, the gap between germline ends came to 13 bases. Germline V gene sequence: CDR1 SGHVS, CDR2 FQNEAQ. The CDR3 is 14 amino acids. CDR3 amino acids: CASAKGWGNQPQHF. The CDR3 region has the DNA TGTGCCAGCGCCAAGGGGTGGGGCAATCAGCCCCAGCATTTT.

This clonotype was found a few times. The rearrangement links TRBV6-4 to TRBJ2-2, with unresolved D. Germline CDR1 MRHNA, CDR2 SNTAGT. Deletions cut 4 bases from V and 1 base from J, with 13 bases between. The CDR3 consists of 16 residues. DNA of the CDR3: TGTGCCAGCAGTGCTCTACCCCCACAGAACACCGGGGAGCTGTTTTTT. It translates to CASSALPPQNTGELFF.

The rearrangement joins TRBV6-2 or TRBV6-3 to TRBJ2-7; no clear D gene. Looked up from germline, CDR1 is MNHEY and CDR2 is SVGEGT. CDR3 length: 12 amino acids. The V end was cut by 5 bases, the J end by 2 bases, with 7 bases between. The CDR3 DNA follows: TGTGCCAGCAGTAATCTCCCCTACGAGCAGTACTTC. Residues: CASSNLPYEQYF.

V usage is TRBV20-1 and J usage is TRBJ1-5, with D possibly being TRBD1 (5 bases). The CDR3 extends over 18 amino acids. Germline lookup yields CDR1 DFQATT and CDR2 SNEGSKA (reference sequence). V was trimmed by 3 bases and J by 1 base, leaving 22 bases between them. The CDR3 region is CSASLGLKGRKSNQPQHF. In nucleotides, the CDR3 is TGCAGTGCTAGTTTGGGCCTGAAGGGGCGGAAGAGCAATCAGCCCCAGCATTTT.

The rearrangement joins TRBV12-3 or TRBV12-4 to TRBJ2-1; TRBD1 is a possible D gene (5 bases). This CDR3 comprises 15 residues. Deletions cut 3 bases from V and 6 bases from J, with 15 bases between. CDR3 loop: CASSFQGFLGNEQFF. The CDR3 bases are TGTGCCAGCAGTTTCCAGGGTTTTTTAGGCAATGAGCAGTTCTTC.

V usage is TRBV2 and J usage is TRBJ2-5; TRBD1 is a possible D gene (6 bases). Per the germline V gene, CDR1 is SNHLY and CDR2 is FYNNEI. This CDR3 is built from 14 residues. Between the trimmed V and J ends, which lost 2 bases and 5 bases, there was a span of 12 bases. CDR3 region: CASSELTGWETQYF. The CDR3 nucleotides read TGTGCCAGCAGTGAATTGACAGGCTGGGAGACCCAGTACTTC.

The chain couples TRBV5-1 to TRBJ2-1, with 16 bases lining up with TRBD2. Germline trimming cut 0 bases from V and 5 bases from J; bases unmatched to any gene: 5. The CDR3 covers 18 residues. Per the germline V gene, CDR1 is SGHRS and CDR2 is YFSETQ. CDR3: CASSLVGLAGGPNNEQFF. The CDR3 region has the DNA TGCGCCAGCAGCTTGGTGGGACTAGCGGGAGGGCCGAACAATGAGCAGTTCTTC.

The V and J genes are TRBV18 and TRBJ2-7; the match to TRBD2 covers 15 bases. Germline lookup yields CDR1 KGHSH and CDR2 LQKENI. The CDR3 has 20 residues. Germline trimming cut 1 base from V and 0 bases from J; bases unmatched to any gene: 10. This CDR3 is CASSPLEGLAGGQSSYEQYF. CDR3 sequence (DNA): TGTGCCAGCTCACCACTAGAGGGACTAGCGGGGGGCCAAAGCTCCTACGAGCAGTACTTC.

The CDR3 is CASSLMGRSTDTQYF. The CDR3 DNA sequence: TGTGCCAGCAGTTTAATGGGCAGGAGCACAGATACGCAGTATTTT. The gene calls are TRBV28 and TRBJ2-3; no definite D call. Germline CDR1 MDHEN, CDR2 SYDVKM. Trimming pared 2 bases from V and 0 bases from J, leaving 9 bases between. The CDR3 is 15 amino acids.

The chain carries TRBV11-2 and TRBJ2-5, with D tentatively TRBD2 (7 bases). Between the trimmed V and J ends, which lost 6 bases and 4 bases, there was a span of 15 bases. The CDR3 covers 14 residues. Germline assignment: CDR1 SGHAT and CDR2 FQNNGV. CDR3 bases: TGTGCCAGCAGACCGGGGGGCGGTGGAGAGACCCAGTACTTC. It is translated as CASRPGGGGETQYF.

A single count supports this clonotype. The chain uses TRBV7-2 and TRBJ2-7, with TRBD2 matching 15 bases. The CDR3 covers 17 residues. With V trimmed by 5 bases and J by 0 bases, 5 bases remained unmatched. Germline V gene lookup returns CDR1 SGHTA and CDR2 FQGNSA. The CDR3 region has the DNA TGTGCCAGCAGCCAAAGGACTAGCGGGGGGGCCTCCTACGAGCAGTACTTC. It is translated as CASSQRTSGGASYEQYF.

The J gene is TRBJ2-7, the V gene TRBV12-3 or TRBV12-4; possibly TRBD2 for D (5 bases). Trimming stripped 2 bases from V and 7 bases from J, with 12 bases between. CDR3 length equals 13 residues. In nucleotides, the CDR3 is TGTGCCAGCAGTTTAAGCCATACGGGGGAGCAGTACTTC. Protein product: CASSLSHTGEQYF.

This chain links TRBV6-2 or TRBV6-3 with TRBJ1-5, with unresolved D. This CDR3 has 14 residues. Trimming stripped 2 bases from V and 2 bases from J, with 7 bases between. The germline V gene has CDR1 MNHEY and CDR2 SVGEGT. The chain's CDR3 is CASSYIQRNQPQHF. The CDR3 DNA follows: TGTGCCAGCAGTTACATACAGCGCAATCAGCCCCAGCATTTT.

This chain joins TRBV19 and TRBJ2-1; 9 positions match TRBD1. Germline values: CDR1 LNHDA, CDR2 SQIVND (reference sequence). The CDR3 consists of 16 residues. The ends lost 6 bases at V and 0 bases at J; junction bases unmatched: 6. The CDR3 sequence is CASSMGTGSSYNEQFF. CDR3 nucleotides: TGTGCCAGTAGCATGGGGACAGGGAGCTCCTACAATGAGCAGTTCTTC.

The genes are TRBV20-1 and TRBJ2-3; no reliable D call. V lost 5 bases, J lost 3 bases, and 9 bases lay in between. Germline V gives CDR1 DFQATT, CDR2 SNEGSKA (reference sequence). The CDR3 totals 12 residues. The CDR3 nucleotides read TGCAGTGCTCCCGATGCTACAGATACGCAGTATTTT. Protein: CSAPDATDTQYF.

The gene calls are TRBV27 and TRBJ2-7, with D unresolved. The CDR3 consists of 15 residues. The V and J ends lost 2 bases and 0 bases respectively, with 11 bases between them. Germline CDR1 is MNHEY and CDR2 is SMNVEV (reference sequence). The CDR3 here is CASSLMYRSSYEQYF. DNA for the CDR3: TGTGCCAGCAGTTTAATGTACAGATCCTCCTACGAGCAGTACTTC.

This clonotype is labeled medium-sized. The CDR3 loop is CASSLGPGLTYGYTF. In DNA, the CDR3 is TGTGCCAGCAGCTTAGGTCCCGGCCTCACCTATGGCTACACCTTC. The V gene is TRBV7-2, the J gene TRBJ1-2; D is ambiguous. The CDR3 is 15 amino acids. V was pared by 1 base and J by 4 bases, with 13 bases between. Germline V CDR1 and CDR2: SGHTA, FQGNSA.